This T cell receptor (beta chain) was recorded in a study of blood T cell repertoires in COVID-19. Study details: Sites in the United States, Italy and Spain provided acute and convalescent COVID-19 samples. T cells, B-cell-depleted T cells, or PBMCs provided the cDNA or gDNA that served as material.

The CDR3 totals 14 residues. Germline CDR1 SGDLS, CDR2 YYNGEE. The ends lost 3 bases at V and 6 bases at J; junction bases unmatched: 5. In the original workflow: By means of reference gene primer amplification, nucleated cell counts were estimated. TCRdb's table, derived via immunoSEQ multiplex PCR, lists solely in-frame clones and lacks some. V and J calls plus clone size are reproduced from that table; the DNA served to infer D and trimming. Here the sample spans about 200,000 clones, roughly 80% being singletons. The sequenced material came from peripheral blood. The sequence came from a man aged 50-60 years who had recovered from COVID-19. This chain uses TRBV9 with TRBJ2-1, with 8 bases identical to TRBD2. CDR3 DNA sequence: TGTGCCAGCAGCGGAGCGGGAGTGGTCAATGAGCAGTTCTTC. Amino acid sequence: CASSGAGVVNEQFF.